The entry that follows covers one TCR beta chain sequence. One end of the junction fails to match germline, which may point to a read error. Repertoires were generated with immunoSEQ multiplex PCR, while TCRdb's copy carries only in-frame clones and drops some. The data show about 150,000 clones, with approximately 90% seen just once and around 4.6% held by the top ten. The data were taken from a study of blood T cell repertoires in COVID-19. The CDR3 totals 14 residues. Germline CDR1 reads LGHDT; CDR2 reads YNNKEL (reference sequence). Sequencing was carried out using peripheral blood. The chain has TRBV3-1 (or the pseudogene TRBV3-2) and TRBJ2-7, with a possible D match to TRBD1 (6 bases). This TCR was sampled from a human donor in a cohort sampled during active COVID-19. The CDR3 region is CASSKELQGSEQYF. The CDR3 DNA sequence: TGTGCCAGCAGCAAAGAATTGCAGGGGTCCGAGCAGTACTTC.